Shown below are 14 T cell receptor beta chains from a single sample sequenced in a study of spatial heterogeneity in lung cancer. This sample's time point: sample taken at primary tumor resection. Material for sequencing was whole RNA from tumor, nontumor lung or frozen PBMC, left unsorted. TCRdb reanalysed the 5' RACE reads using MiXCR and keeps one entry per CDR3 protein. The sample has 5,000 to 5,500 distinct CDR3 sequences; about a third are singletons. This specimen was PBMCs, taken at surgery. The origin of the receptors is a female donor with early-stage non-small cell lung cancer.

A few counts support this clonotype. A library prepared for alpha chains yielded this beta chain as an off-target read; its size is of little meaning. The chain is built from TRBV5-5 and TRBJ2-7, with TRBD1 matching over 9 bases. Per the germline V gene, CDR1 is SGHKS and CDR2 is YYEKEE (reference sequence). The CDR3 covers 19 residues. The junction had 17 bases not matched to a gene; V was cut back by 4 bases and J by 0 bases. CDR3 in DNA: TGTGCCAGCAGCCCAGATTTGGGACAGGGACCTAATTACTCCTACGAGCAGTACTTC. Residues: CASSPDLGQGPNYSYEQYF.

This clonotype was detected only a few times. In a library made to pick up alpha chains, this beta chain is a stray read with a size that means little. In DNA, the CDR3 is TGTGCCAGCAGCGCGACAGGTCGGGGCACAGATACGCAGTATTTT. Amino acids: CASSATGRGTDTQYF. The V call is TRBV11-2, the J call TRBJ2-3; D perhaps matches TRBD1 (6 bases). The length of the CDR3 is 15 residues. Deletions cut 5 bases from V and 1 base from J, with 13 bases between. Per the germline V gene, CDR1 is SGHAT and CDR2 is FQNNGV.

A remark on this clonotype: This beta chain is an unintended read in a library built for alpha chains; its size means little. The CDR3: CATSRGDRGSPEQFF. DNA for the CDR3: TGTGCCACCAGCAGAGGCGACAGGGGGTCCCCTGAGCAGTTCTTC. The chain combines TRBV15 with TRBJ2-1, with 9 bases fitting TRBD1. The germline V gene encodes CDR1 LNHNV and CDR2 YYDKDF (reference sequence). CDR3 length equals 15 residues. The J segment lost 9 bases and the V segment lost 1 base, leaving 7 bases of the junction unmatched.

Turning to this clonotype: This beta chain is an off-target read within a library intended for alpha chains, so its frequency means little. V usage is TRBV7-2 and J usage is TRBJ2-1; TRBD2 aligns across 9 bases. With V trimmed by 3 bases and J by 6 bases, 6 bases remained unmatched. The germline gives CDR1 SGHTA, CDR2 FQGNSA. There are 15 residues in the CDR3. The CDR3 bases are TGTGCCAGCAGCTTCAGCGGGGGGCATGGCAATGAGCAGTTCTTC. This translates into CASSFSGGHGNEQFF.

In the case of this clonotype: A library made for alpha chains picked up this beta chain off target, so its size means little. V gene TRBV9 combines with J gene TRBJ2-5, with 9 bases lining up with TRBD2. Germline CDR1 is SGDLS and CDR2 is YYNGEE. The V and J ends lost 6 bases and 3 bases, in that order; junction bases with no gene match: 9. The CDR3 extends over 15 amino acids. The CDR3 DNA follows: TGTGCCAGCACCCTGATGGGCGGGGGGGAAGAGACCCAGTACTTC. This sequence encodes CASTLMGGGEETQYF.

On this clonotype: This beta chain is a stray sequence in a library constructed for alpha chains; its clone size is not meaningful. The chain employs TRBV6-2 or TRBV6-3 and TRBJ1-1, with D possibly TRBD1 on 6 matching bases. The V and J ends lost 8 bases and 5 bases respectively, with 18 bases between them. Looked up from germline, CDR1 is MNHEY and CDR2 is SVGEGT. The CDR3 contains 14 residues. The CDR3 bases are TGTGCCAGCGGACGGTCAGGGGTAAGAACTGAAGCTTTCTTT. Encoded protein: CASGRSGVRTEAFF.

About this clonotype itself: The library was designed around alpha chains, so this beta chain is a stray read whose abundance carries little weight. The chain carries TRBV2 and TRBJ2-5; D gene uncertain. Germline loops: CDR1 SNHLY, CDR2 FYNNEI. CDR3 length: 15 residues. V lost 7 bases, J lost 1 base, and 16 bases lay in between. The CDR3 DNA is TGTGCCAGCACAACACGCCTAGGGCCCCAAGAGACCCAGTACTTC. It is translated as CASTTRLGPQETQYF.

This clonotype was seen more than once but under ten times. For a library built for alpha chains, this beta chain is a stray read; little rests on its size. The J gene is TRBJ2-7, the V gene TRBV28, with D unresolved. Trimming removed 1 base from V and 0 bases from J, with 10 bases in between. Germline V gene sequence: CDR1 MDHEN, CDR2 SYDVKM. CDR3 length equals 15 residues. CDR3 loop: CASSLSAAYSYEQYF. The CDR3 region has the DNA TGTGCCAGCAGTTTATCTGCAGCCTACTCCTACGAGCAGTACTTC.

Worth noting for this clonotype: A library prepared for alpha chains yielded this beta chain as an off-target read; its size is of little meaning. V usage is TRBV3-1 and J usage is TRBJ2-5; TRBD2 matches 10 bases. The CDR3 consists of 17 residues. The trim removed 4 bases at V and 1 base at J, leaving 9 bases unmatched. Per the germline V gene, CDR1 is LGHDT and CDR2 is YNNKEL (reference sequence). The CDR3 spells CASSPRVAGGLQETQYF. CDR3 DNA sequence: TGTGCCAGCAGCCCCAGGGTAGCGGGGGGCCTCCAAGAGACCCAGTACTTC.

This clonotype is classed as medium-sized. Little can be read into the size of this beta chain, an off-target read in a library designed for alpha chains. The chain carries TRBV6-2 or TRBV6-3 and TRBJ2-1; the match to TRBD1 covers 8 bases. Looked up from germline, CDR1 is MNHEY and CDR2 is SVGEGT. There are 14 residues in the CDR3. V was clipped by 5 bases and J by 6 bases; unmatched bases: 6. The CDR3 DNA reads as TGTGCCAGCAGTGGACAGGGCCTCAGCAATGAGCAGTTCTTC. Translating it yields CASSGQGLSNEQFF.

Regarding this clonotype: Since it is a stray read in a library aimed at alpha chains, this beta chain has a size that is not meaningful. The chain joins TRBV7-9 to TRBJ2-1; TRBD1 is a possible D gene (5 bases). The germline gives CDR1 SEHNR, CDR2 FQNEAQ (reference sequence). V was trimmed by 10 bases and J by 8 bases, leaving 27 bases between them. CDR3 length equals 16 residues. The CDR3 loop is CATEDIGAGPSDEQFF. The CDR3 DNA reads TGTGCCACGGAAGACATAGGGGCAGGGCCGTCCGATGAGCAGTTCTTC.

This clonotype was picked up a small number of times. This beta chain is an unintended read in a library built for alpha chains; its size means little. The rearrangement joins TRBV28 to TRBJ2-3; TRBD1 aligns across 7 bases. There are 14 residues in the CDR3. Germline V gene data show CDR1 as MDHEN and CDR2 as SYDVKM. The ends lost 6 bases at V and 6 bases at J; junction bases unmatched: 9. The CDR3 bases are TGTGCCAGCAGAGGGGGCTCTGGTAGGGATACGCAGTATTTT. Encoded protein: CASRGGSGRDTQYF.

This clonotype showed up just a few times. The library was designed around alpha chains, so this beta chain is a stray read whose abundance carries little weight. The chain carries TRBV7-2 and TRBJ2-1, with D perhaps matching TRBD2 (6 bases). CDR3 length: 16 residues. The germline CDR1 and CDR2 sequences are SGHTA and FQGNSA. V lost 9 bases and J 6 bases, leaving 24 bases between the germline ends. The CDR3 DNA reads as TGTGCCAGTTCAGGCGGGGCCCCAATCCCCCTCAATGAGCAGTTCTTC. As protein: CASSGGAPIPLNEQFF.

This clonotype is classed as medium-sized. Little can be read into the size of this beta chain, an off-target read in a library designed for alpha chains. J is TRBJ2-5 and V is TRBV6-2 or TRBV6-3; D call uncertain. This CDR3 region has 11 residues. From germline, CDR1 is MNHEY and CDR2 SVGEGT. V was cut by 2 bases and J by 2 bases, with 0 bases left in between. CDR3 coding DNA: TGTGCCAGCAGTTACCAAGAGACCCAGTACTTC. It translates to CASSYQETQYF.